This TCR beta chain was sequenced during a study of T cell responses to AZD1222 COVID-19 vaccine. Study observations and caveats: Nearly half of the spike-specific TCRs reportedly recognize variant regions that carry no mutations.

Comments on this clone: The antigen remains undetermined.

Using immunoSEQ multiplex PCR, the repertoire was profiled, and TCRdb retains in-frame clones only, with some absent. Among roughly 170,000 clones listed, 88% were seen once. The clonotype was recovered from an adult in good health. This specimen was peripheral blood, taken on day 0 of AZD1222 vaccination.

DNA of the CDR3: TGCGCCAGCAGCGGAGGACAGTCTGGCTCTGGGGCCAACGTCCTGACTTTC. This translates into CASSGGQSGSGANVLTF. The chain combines TRBV5-1 with TRBJ2-6; D is possibly TRBD1 (6 bases). CDR1 is SGHRS and CDR2 is YFSETQ in the germline V gene. Trimming took 4 bases from V and 0 from J, leaving 14 bases between them. The CDR3 sequence is 17 residues long.